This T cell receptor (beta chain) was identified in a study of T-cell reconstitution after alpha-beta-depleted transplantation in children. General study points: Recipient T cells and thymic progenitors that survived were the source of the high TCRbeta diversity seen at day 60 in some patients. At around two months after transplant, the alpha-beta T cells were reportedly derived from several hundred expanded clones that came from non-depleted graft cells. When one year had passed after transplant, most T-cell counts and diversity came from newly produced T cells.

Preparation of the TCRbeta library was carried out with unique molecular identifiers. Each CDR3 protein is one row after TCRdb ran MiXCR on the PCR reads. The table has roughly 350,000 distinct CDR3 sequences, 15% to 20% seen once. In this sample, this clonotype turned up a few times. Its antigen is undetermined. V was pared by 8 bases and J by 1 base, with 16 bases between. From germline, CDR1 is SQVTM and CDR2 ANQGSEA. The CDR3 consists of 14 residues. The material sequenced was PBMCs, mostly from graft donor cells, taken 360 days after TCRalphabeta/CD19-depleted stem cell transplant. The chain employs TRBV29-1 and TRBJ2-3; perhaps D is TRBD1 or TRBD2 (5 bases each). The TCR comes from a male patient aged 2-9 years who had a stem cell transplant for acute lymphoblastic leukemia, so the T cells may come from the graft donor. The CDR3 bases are TGCAGCCCCATCGTACGGGACCGCACAGATACGCAGTATTTT. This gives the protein CSPIVRDRTDTQYF.